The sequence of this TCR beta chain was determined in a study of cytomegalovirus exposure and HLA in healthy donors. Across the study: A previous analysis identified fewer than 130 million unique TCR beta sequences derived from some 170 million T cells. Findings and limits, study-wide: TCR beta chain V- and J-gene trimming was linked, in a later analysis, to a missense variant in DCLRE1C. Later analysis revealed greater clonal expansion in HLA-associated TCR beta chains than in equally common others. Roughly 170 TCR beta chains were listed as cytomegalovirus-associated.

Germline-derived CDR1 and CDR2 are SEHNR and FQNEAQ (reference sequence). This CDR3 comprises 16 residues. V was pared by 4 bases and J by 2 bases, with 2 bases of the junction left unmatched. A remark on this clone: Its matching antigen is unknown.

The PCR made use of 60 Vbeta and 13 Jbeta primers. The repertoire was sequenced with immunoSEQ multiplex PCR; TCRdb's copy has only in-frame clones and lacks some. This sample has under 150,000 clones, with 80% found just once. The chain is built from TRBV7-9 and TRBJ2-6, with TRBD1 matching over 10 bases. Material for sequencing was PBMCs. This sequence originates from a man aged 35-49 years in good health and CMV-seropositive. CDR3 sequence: CASSSGQGTGANVLTF. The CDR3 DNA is TGTGCCAGCAGCTCGGGACAGGGGACTGGGGCCAACGTCCTGACTTTC.